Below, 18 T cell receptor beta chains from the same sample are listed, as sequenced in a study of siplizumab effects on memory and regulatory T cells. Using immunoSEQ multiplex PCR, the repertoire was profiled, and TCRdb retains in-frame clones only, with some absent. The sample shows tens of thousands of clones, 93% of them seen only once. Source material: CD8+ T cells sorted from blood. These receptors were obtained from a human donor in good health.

This chain's CDR3 is CASSVPGGANVLTF. In nucleotides, the CDR3 is TGCGCCAGCAGTGTGCCAGGTGGGGCCAACGTCCTGACTTTC. The rearrangement uses TRBV10-2 and TRBJ2-6; D not certain. CDR3 length: 14 amino acids. Trimming removed 4 bases at V and 3 bases at J, with 7 bases between. Germline CDR1 reads WSHSY; CDR2 reads SAAADI.

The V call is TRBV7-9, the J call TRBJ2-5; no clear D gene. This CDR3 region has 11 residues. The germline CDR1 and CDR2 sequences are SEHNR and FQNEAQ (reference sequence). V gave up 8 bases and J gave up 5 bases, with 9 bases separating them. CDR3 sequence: CASGLTETQYF. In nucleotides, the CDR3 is TGTGCCAGCGGTTTGACCGAGACCCAGTACTTC.

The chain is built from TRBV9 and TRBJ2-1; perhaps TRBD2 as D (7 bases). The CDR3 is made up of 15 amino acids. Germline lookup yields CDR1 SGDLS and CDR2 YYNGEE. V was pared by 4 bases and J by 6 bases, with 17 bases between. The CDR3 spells CASSPGGRNINEQFF. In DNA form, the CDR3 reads TGTGCCAGCAGCCCCGGGGGGCGGAATATCAATGAGCAGTTCTTC. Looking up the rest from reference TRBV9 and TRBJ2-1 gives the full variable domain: DSGVTQTPKHLITATGQRVTLRCSPRSGDLSVYWYQQSLDQGLQFLIQYYNGEERAKGNILERFSAQQFPDLHSELNLSSLELGDSALYFCASSPGGRNINEQFFGPGTRLTVL.

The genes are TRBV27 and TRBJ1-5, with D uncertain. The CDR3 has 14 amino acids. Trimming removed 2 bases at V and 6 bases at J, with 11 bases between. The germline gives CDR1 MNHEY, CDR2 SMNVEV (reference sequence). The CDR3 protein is CASSLRGGAQPQHF. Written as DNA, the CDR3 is TGTGCCAGCAGTTTACGAGGAGGCGCTCAGCCCCAGCATTTT.

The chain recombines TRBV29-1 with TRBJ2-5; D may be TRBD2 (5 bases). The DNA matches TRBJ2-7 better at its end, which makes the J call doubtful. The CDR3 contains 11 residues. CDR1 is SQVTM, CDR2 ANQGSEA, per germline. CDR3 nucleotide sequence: TGCAGCGTTGAACGGGACTACGAGCAGTACTTC. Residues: CSVERDYEQYF.

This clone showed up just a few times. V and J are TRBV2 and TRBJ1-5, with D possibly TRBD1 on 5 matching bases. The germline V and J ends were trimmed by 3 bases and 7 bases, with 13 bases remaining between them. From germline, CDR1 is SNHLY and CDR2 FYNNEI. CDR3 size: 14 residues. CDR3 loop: CASSDKGRQQPQHF. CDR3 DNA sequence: TGTGCCAGCAGTGATAAGGGGCGCCAGCAGCCCCAGCATTTT.

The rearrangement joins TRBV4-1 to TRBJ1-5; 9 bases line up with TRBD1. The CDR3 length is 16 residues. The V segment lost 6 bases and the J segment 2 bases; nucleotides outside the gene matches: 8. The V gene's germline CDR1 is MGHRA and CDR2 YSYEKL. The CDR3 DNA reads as TGCGCCAGCAGTCAACAGGGGGCTCGGGGCAATCAGCCCCAGCATTTT. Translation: CASSQQGARGNQPQHF.

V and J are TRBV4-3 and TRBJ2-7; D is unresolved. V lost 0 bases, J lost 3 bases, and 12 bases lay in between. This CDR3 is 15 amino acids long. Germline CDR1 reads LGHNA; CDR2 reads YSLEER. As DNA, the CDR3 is TGCGCCAGCAGCCAAGATGTTCCAGGAGACTACGAGCAGTACTTC. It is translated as CASSQDVPGDYEQYF.

CDR3 sequence: CATSRVFWLAGYSSYNEQFF. Written as DNA, the CDR3 is TGTGCCACCAGCAGAGTGTTTTGGCTAGCGGGGTATAGCTCCTACAATGAGCAGTTCTTC. The chain links TRBV15 to TRBJ2-1; TRBD2 aligns across 9 bases. V was pared by 1 base and J by 0 bases, with 13 bases of the junction left unmatched. Germline lookup yields CDR1 LNHNV and CDR2 YYDKDF (reference sequence). This CDR3 is 20 amino acids long.

The CDR3 nucleotides are TGTGCCAGCAGCCAAGATTCAGGGAACACCGGGGAGCTGTTTTTT. Protein: CASSQDSGNTGELFF. The chain has TRBV4-2 and TRBJ2-2; no definite D call. V lost 0 bases to trimming and J lost 1 base, with 6 bases between them. The CDR3 spans 15 residues. In germline, CDR1 is LGHNA, CDR2 YNFKEQ.

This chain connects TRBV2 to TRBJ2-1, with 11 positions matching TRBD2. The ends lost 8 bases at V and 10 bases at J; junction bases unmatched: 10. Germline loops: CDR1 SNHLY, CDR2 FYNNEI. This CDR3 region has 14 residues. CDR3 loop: CASGRLAGIGEQFF. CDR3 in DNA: TGTGCCAGCGGAAGACTAGCGGGGATAGGGGAGCAGTTCTTC. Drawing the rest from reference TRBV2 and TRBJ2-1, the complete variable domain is EPEVTQTPSHQVTQMGQEVILRCVPISNHLYFYWYRQILGQKVEFLVSFYNNEISEKSEIFDDQFSVERPDGSNFTLKIRSTKLEDSAMYFCASGRLAGIGEQFFGPGTRLTVL.

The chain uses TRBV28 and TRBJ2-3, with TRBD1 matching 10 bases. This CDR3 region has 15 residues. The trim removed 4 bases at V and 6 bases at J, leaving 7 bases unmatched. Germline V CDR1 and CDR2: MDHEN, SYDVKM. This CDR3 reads CASSWGTGAVDTQYF. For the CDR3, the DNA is TGTGCCAGCAGTTGGGGGACAGGGGCTGTGGATACGCAGTATTTT.

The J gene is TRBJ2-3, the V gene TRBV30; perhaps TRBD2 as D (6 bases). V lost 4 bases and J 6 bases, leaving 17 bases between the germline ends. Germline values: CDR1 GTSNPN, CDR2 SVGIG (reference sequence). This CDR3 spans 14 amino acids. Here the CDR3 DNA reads TGTGCCTGGACCCCACTAGCCTTACGTGATACGCAGTATTTT. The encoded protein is CAWTPLALRDTQYF.

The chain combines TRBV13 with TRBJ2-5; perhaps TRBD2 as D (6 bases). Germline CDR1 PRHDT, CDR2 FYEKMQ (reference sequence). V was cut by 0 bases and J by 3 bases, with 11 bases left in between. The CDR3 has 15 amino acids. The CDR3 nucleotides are TGTGCCAGCAGCTTAGGGGGTAGCGGAGAAGAGACCCAGTACTTC. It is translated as CASSLGGSGEETQYF.

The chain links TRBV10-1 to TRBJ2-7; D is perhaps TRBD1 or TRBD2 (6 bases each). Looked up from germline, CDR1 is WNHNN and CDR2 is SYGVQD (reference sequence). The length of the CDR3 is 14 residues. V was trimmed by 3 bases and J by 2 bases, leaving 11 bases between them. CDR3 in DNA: TGCGCCAGCAGTGAAACAGGGAGGCCCTACGAGCAGTACTTC. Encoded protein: CASSETGRPYEQYF.

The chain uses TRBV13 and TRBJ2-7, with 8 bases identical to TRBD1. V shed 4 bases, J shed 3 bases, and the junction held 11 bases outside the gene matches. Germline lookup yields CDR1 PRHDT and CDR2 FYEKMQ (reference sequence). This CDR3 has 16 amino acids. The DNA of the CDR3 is TGTGCCAGCAGCTCAGGCCGCGGACAGGGCGGCTACGAGCAGTACTTC. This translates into CASSSGRGQGGYEQYF.

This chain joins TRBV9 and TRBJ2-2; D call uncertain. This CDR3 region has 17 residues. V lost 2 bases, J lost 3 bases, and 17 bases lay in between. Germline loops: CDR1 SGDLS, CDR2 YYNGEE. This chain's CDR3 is CASSVPRQSSDTGELFF. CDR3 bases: TGTGCCAGCAGCGTCCCCAGACAAAGCTCGGACACCGGGGAGCTGTTTTTT. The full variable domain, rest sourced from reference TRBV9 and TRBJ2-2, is DSGVTQTPKHLITATGQRVTLRCSPRSGDLSVYWYQQSLDQGLQFLIQYYNGEERAKGNILERFSAQQFPDLHSELNLSSLELGDSALYFCASSVPRQSSDTGELFFGEGSRLTVL.

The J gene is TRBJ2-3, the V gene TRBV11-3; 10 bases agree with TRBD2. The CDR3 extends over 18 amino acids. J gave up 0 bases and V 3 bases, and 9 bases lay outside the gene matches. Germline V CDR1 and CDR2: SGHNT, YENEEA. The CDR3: CASSFGLAEVSSTDTQYF. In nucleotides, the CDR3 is TGTGCCAGCAGCTTCGGACTAGCGGAAGTGTCTAGCACAGATACGCAGTATTTT.